The next 24 T cell receptor beta chains were all read from a single sample in a study of T cells after yellow fever vaccination. MiXCR was run by TCRdb on the 5' RACE reads, yielding one entry per CDR3 protein. This sample has about 63,000 distinct CDR3 sequences, with approximately 7% found just once. The sequenced sample was CD8+ T cells sorted from PBMCs, obtained 15 days after the yellow fever booster vaccination. Source of these receptors: a man aged 30 to 45 who received the YFV17D yellow fever vaccine.

In its sample, this clonotype was seen many times. The rearrangement uses TRBV19 and TRBJ1-1; 12 bases line up with TRBD1. The CDR3 has 15 residues. V dropped 9 bases and J dropped 0; count of bases not matched to a gene: 5. Germline values: CDR1 LNHDA, CDR2 SQIVND (reference sequence). CDR3: CASAGTGGMNTEAFF. CDR3 nucleotide sequence: TGTGCCAGCGCCGGGACAGGGGGCATGAACACTGAAGCTTTCTTT.

This clonotype has a count of ten or more. The chain employs TRBV4-3 and TRBJ2-1, with a weak D call TRBD2 (5 bases). The CDR3 totals 15 residues. Germline CDR1 LGHNA, CDR2 YSLEER. The V gene lost 1 base and the J gene lost 7 bases, with 14 bases spanning the gap. CDR3 sequence reads: CASSQGSGTLNEQFF. The CDR3, as DNA: TGCGCCAGCAGCCAAGGGTCGGGAACCCTTAATGAGCAGTTCTTC.

The sample holds many counts of this clonotype. This rearrangement joins TRBV5-6 to TRBJ1-6, with 7 bases that match TRBD1. The CDR3 has 15 residues. Unmatched junction bases numbered 7, after V lost 1 base and J lost 9 bases. CDR1 is SGHDT, CDR2 YYEEEE, per germline. DNA for the CDR3: TGTGCCAGCAGCTTGCGGGACAGTCCGATTTCACCCCTCCACTTT. Encoded protein: CASSLRDSPISPLHF.

Many counts were recorded for this clonotype. The chain has TRBV3-1 and TRBJ2-7; unclear D gene. The CDR3 extends over 11 amino acids. CDR1 LGHDT and CDR2 YNNKEL come from the germline V gene (reference sequence). Trimming pared 2 bases from V and 6 bases from J, leaving 5 bases between. CDR3 residues: CASSQSSEQYF. The DNA for the CDR3 is TGTGCCAGCAGCCAATCTTCCGAGCAGTACTTC.

This clonotype was counted at least ten times. The rearrangement uses TRBV7-2 and TRBJ1-1, with 7 positions matching TRBD1. Germline values: CDR1 SGHTA, CDR2 FQGNSA. CDR3 length: 14 amino acids. The V gene end was trimmed by 5 bases and the J gene end by 2 bases; junction bases not matched to a gene: 5. In DNA form, the CDR3 reads TGTGCCAGCAGCCATGCAGGGGGTAACACTGAAGCTTTCTTT. Translated: CASSHAGGNTEAFF.

Ten or more counts support this clonotype. The chain links TRBV12-3 or TRBV12-4 to TRBJ2-1; 9 bases agree with TRBD1. The V segment lost 6 bases and the J segment 5 bases; nucleotides outside the gene matches: 8. This CDR3 contains 15 residues. The CDR3 nucleotides are TGTGCCAGCAGCACCGTGGGACAGGGAAACAATGAGCAGTTCTTC. Its protein product is CASSTVGQGNNEQFF.

This clonotype was seen ten or more times. The chain has TRBV7-7 and TRBJ2-2; D gene uncertain. The CDR3 contains 12 residues. Germline V gene data show CDR1 as SSHAT and CDR2 as FNYEAQ (reference sequence). The CDR3 loop is CATPSVTGELFF. The CDR3 region has the DNA TGTGCTACCCCTTCAGTCACCGGGGAGCTGTTTTTT.

This clonotype was recorded at least ten times. V and J are TRBV27 and TRBJ2-7, with 9 bases that match TRBD1. With 7 bases clipped from V and 3 bases from J, the junction kept 4 bases outside the gene matches. Germline values: CDR1 MNHEY, CDR2 SMNVEV (reference sequence). There are 13 residues in the CDR3. CDR3 protein: CASKGQGRYEQYF. CDR3 bases: TGTGCCAGCAAAGGACAGGGGCGCTACGAGCAGTACTTC.

This clonotype was observed at least ten times. This chain connects TRBV7-6 to TRBJ2-1; 9 bases match TRBD1. Germline loops: CDR1 SGHVS, CDR2 FNYEAQ. The CDR3 consists of 20 residues. J gave up 6 bases and V 5 bases, and 23 bases lay outside the gene matches. The CDR3 reads CASSLSTGGGEGWVANEQFF. In DNA, the CDR3 is TGTGCCAGCAGCCTCTCGACAGGGGGAGGTGAGGGATGGGTTGCCAATGAGCAGTTCTTC.

This clonotype was detected many times. The V call is TRBV4-3, the J call TRBJ2-1; no firm D call. This CDR3 comprises 14 residues. Germline values: CDR1 LGHNA, CDR2 YSLEER. V lost 0 bases to trimming and J lost 9 bases, with 12 bases between them. In DNA form, the CDR3 reads TGCGCCAGCAGCCAAGATTTGGAGAGGACTGAGCAGTTCTTC. Its protein is CASSQDLERTEQFF.

This clonotype has at least ten counts. The rearrangement uses TRBV6-2 or TRBV6-3 and TRBJ2-2; D not certain. CDR3 length: 12 amino acids. The germline V gene has CDR1 MNHEY and CDR2 SVGEGT. V lost 7 bases and J 6 bases, leaving 9 bases between the germline ends. CDR3 DNA: TGTGCCAGCATCCAAGGCCCCGGGGAGCTGTTTTTT. It specifies CASIQGPGELFF.

The V gene is TRBV6-1, the J gene TRBJ2-1; tentatively, D is TRBD2 (6 bases). Germline V CDR1 and CDR2: MNHNS, SASEGT. This CDR3 contains 13 residues. V lost 6 bases and J lost 9, with 15 bases in between. The CDR3 reads CASSTTSPSEQFF. CDR3 sequence (DNA): TGTGCCAGCAGCACCACTAGCCCGAGTGAGCAGTTCTTC.

At least ten counts were recorded for this clonotype. The rearrangement links TRBV4-3 to TRBJ2-7; 7 bases line up with TRBD2. The germline CDR1 and CDR2 sequences are LGHNA and YSLEER. J was trimmed by 4 bases and V by 0 bases; bases with no gene match: 6. The CDR3 length is 15 residues. The chain's CDR3 is CASSQDSGILYEQYF. The CDR3 region has the DNA TGCGCCAGCAGCCAAGACAGCGGGATCTTGTACGAGCAGTACTTC.

For this clonotype: With a much larger clone just one base away, this may be a read error. The chain uses TRBV28 and TRBJ2-2; 8 positions match TRBD1. The CDR3 runs 15 residues. Germline V gene data show CDR1 as MDHEN and CDR2 as SYDVKM. CDR3 sequence: CDSRPGTGNTGELFF. The CDR3 nucleotides read TGTGACAGCAGGCCCGGGACAGGGAACACCGGGGAGCTGTTTTTT.

Points on this clonotype: A much larger clone differs from this one at a single base, so this may be a read error. The chain joins TRBV10-1 to TRBJ2-1; D might be TRBD2 (6 bases). Germline-derived CDR1 and CDR2 are WNHNN and SYGVQD (reference sequence). CDR3 length equals 13 residues. Trimming took 6 bases from V and 5 from J, leaving 11 bases between them. The CDR3 protein is CASRGTGDNEQFF. CDR3 in DNA: TGCGCCAGCAGGGGGACGGGGGACAATGAGCAGTTCTTC.

Here the CDR3 reads CASSAGLAGGTETQYF. The CDR3 DNA reads as TGTGCCAGCAGTGCGGGACTAGCGGGAGGAACGGAGACCCAGTACTTC. This chain connects TRBV6-1 to TRBJ2-5, with 15 bases lining up with TRBD2. Germline CDR1 MNHNS, CDR2 SASEGT. V lost 4 bases to trimming and J lost 5 bases; unmatched junction nucleotides: 5. CDR3 length: 16 amino acids.

This clonotype was detected a few times. This chain joins TRBV12-3 or TRBV12-4 and TRBJ2-2, with D possibly TRBD1 on 6 matching bases. V lost 4 bases, J lost 2 bases, and 11 bases lay in between. This CDR3 is 15 amino acids long. In DNA, the CDR3 is TGTGCCAGCAGTTCCCCAGGGACAAACACCGGGGAGCTGTTTTTT. It codes for CASSSPGTNTGELFF.

This clonotype has ten or more counts. This chain uses TRBV7-2 with TRBJ2-3; 9 bases line up with TRBD2. Germline V gene lookup returns CDR1 SGHTA and CDR2 FQGNSA. The CDR3 is 15 amino acids. J lost 0 bases, V lost 6 bases, and 4 bases had no gene match. CDR3 DNA: TGTGCCAGCAGGCCGACTAGCGGAAGCACAGATACGCAGTATTTT. Translation gives CASRPTSGSTDTQYF. Variable domain in full (rest from reference TRBV7-2 and TRBJ2-3): GAGVSQSPSNKVTEKGKDVELRCDPISGHTALYWYRQSLGQGLEFLIYFQGNSAPDKSGLPSDRFSAERTGGSVSTLTIQRTQQEDSAVYLCASRPTSGSTDTQYFGPGTRLTVL.

This clonotype was found many times. V usage is TRBV5-1 and J usage is TRBJ2-1; 7 nucleotides agree with TRBD2. CDR1 is SGHRS, CDR2 YFSETQ, per germline. V lost 4 bases to trimming and J lost 4 bases; unmatched junction nucleotides: 17. This CDR3 has 18 amino acids. CDR3 protein: CASSIQVDRLAVYNEQFF. In nucleotides, the CDR3 is TGCGCCAGCAGCATTCAGGTCGATCGGCTAGCGGTATACAATGAGCAGTTCTTC.

Ten or more counts support this clonotype. V gene TRBV6-2 or TRBV6-3 combines with J gene TRBJ2-1; 7 nucleotides agree with TRBD2. The junction had 4 bases not matched to a gene; V was cut back by 4 bases and J by 4 bases. The CDR3 is 14 amino acids. Germline V gene lookup returns CDR1 MNHEY and CDR2 SVGEGT. DNA for the CDR3: TGTGCCAGCAGTTTGGCGGGAGAATACAATGAGCAGTTCTTC. Its protein is CASSLAGEYNEQFF.

This clonotype was observed many times. The rearrangement uses TRBV7-2 and TRBJ2-7, with 8 bases aligning to TRBD1. Losses at the gene ends were 3 bases for V and 3 bases for J; bases not matched to a gene: 10. CDR3 size: 16 residues. Per the germline V gene, CDR1 is SGHTA and CDR2 is FQGNSA. The CDR3 coding sequence is TGTGCCAGCAGCTTGTGGCCAGGACAGGGCGGCTACGAGCAGTACTTC. Translating it yields CASSLWPGQGGYEQYF.

The gene calls are TRBV7-9 and TRBJ2-7, with D possibly TRBD2 on 5 matching bases. The CDR3 is made up of 13 amino acids. Germline CDR1 reads SEHNR; CDR2 reads FQNEAQ (reference sequence). V was cut by 1 base and J by 7 bases, with 11 bases left in between. The CDR3 loop is CASSLDSSWEQYF. CDR3 bases: TGTGCCAGCAGCTTAGATTCTAGCTGGGAGCAGTACTTC.

This clonotype was picked up many times. The chain joins TRBV4-2 to TRBJ2-7, with D possibly TRBD2 on 6 matching bases. The V and J ends lost 3 bases and 0 bases respectively, with 21 bases between them. The CDR3 is 18 residues long. CDR1 is LGHNA and CDR2 is YNFKEQ in the germline V gene. CDR3 sequence: CASSHPGDGGVFSYEQYF. The CDR3 coding sequence is TGTGCCAGCAGCCATCCGGGGGATGGAGGGGTCTTCTCCTACGAGCAGTACTTC.

This clonotype occurred many times. The chain uses TRBV7-2 and TRBJ1-2, with a weak D call TRBD1 (5 bases). Per the germline V gene, CDR1 is SGHTA and CDR2 is FQGNSA. The V end lost 5 bases, the J end lost 8 bases, and 12 bases lay between the germline ends. There are 12 residues in the CDR3. DNA of the CDR3: TGTGCCAGCAGCCTTGCGGGGGAGGGCTACACCTTC. This encodes CASSLAGEGYTF.